This passage covers 10 T cell receptor beta chains from one sample sequenced in a study of shared clonotypes between healthy human individuals. Clones were read by immunoSEQ multiplex PCR, and TCRdb kept only the in-frame ones, dropping some. Here the sample spans roughly 1 million clones, roughly 74% being singletons. The sequenced sample consisted of memory CD4+ T cells from PBMCs. Subset meaning: CD45RA-negative fraction. These TCRs come from a man aged 18 to 29 in good health. Some clones in this sample may be carry-over from other donors' samples.

V gene TRBV19 combines with J gene TRBJ1-2; 10 bases line up with TRBD1. Germline CDR1 reads LNHDA; CDR2 reads SQIVND (reference sequence). Trimming removed 6 bases from V and 4 bases from J; junction bases left unmatched: 11. The CDR3 consists of 16 residues. The CDR3 loop reads CASSETGGSVGYGYTF. CDR3 bases: TGTGCCAGTAGCGAGACAGGGGGCTCAGTAGGCTATGGCTACACCTTC. Full variable domain (rest looked up from reference TRBV19 and TRBJ1-2): DGGITQSPKYLFRKEGQNVTLSCEQNLNHDAMYWYRQDPGQGLRLIYYSQIVNDFQKGDIAEGYSVSREKKESFPLTVTSAQKNPTAFYLCASSETGGSVGYGYTFGSGTRLTVV.

The V call is TRBV10-1, the J call TRBJ1-5, with D possibly being TRBD1 (5 bases). This CDR3 has 15 amino acids. V was shortened by 7 bases and J by 10 bases, with 23 bases between the two germline ends. Germline CDR1 is WNHNN and CDR2 is SYGVQD (reference sequence). The CDR3 bases are TGCGCCAGCATGGAGGGACGGCGCGAGGTATGTCCCCAGCATTTT. Its protein is CASMEGRREVCPQHF.

In regard to this clone: Because the CDR3's place on the DNA is in doubt, the DNA is left out and the CDR3 is given as listed by TCRdb. The chain carries TRBV6-5 and TRBJ1-2. The CDR3 is 14 residues long, counting both termini. Looked up from germline, CDR1 is MNHEY and CDR2 is SVGAGI. This CDR3 is CASSSSGRNYGYTF.

The rearrangement joins TRBV15 to TRBJ1-5; 10 bases line up with TRBD1. CDR3 length: 16 residues. The V segment lost 1 base and the J segment 7 bases; nucleotides outside the gene matches: 7. Germline values: CDR1 LNHNV, CDR2 YYDKDF (reference sequence). CDR3 DNA sequence: TGTGCCACCAGCAGAGGGTCCGGGACAGGGGAACAGCCCCAGCATTTT. Protein sequence: CATSRGSGTGEQPQHF. The whole variable domain, filled in from reference TRBV15 and TRBJ1-5, reads DAMVIQNPRYQVTQFGKPVTLSCSQTLNHNVMYWYQQKSSQAPKLLFHYYDKDFNNEADTPDNFQSRRPNTSFCFLDIRSPGLGDTAMYLCATSRGSGTGEQPQHFGDGTRLSIL.

The J gene is TRBJ1-4, the V gene TRBV27; D gene uncertain. The ends were cut back, 5 bases at V and 4 bases at J, with 17 bases in the middle. The CDR3 runs to 16 residues. From germline, CDR1 is MNHEY and CDR2 SMNVEV (reference sequence). CDR3 in DNA: TGTGCCAGCAGTCCGGTGGGCGGAGGCGATAATGAAAAACTGTTTTTT. Encoded protein: CASSPVGGGDNEKLFF.

The CDR3 DNA reads TGTGCCAGCAGTTACTCGACGGCCCGGGGGTGGCCCCAGCATTTT. The encoded protein is CASSYSTARGWPQHF. V is TRBV6-7 and J is TRBJ1-5; D might be TRBD1 (5 bases). TRBV6-7 is assigned to the ORF class and has an uncertain function. CDR3 length: 15 residues. The germline V and J ends were trimmed by 0 bases and 9 bases, with 15 bases remaining between them.

The V and J genes are TRBV7-2 and TRBJ2-7, with D tentatively TRBD2 (6 bases). Per the germline V gene, CDR1 is SGHTA and CDR2 is FQGNSA. V gave up 0 bases and J gave up 0 bases, with 15 bases separating them. The CDR3 has 17 residues. The CDR3 reads CASSLAFAYGGSYEQYF. CDR3 in DNA: TGTGCCAGCAGCTTAGCGTTCGCCTACGGGGGCTCCTACGAGCAGTACTTC.

The rearrangement links TRBV4-1 to TRBJ2-1; a possible D gene is TRBD2 (6 bases). V lost 4 bases, J lost 3 bases, and 16 bases lay in between. CDR1 is MGHRA, CDR2 YSYEKL, per germline. The CDR3 runs to 16 residues. The CDR3 reads CASSPKSTSLYNEQFF. The CDR3 DNA reads TGCGCCAGCAGCCCTAAATCTACTAGCCTCTACAATGAGCAGTTCTTC.

V and J are TRBV9 and TRBJ2-7; D possibly corresponds to TRBD2 (6 bases). V was pared by 5 bases and J by 3 bases, with 21 bases between. The germline CDR1 and CDR2 sequences are SGDLS and YYNGEE. This CDR3 has 16 amino acids. The CDR3 DNA follows: TGTGCCAGCAGGGATCGTCCGGGACTCTTACTCTACGAGCAGTACTTC. It is translated as CASRDRPGLLLYEQYF.

The chain uses TRBV28 and TRBJ1-3; D remains unclear. V lost 3 bases, J lost 3 bases, and 9 bases lay in between. The germline CDR1 and CDR2 sequences are MDHEN and SYDVKM. The CDR3 contains 14 residues. CDR3 region: CASSFVSGGNTIYF. In DNA, the CDR3 is TGTGCCAGCAGTTTCGTATCAGGTGGAAACACCATATATTTT.